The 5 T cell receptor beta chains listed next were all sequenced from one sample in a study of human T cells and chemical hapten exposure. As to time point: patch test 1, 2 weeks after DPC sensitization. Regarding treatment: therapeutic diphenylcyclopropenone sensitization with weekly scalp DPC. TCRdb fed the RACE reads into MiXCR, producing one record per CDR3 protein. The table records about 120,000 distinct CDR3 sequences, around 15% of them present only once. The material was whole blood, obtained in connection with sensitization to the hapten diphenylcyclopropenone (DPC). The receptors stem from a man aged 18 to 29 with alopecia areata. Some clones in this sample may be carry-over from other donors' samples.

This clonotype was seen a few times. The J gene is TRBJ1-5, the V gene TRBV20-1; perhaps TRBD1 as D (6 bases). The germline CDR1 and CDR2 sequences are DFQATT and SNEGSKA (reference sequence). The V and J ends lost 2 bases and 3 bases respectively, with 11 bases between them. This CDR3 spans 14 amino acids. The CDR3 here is CSARPTGSNQPQHF. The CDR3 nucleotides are TGCAGTGCTAGACCTACAGGGTCCAATCAGCCCCAGCATTTT.

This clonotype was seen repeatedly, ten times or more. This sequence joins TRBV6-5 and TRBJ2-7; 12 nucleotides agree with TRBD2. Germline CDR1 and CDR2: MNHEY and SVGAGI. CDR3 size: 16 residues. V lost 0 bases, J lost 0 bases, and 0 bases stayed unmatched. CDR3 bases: TGTGCCAGCAGTTACTCGACTAGCGGGGGCTCCTACGAGCAGTACTTC. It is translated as CASSYSTSGGSYEQYF.

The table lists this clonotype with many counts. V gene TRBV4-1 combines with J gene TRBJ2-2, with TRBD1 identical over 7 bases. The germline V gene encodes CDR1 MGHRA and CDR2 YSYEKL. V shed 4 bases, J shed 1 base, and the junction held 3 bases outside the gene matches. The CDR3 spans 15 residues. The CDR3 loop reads CASSLRTGNTGELFF. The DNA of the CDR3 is TGCGCCAGCAGCCTCAGGACAGGGAACACCGGGGAGCTGTTTTTT.

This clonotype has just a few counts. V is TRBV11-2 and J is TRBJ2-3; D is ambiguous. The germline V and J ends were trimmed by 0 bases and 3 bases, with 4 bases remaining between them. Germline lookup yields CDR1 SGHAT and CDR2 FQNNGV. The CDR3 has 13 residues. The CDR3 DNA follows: TGTGCCAGCAGCTTAGACACGACAGATACGCAGTATTTT. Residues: CASSLDTTDTQYF.

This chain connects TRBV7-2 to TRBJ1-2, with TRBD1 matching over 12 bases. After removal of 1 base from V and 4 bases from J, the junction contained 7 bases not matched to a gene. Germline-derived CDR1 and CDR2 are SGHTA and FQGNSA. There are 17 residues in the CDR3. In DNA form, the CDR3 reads TGTGCCAGCAGCTTAGTGGGGACAGGGGGCGCAGGCTATGGCTACACCTTC. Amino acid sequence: CASSLVGTGGAGYGYTF.